This T cell receptor (beta chain) was recorded in a study of T cell repertoires in cytomegalovirus infection. Study-wide background: Indications came from public TCR beta signatures; they pointed to CMV infection and to a matching HLA type. Findings and limits, study-wide: Dominant in the ex vivo response were TCR beta clonotypes restricted by HLA-C and specific for CMV. Cumulative public TCR beta family frequency identified CMV carriers with the relevant HLA.

The sample holds a few counts of this clonotype. As yet, its antigen is unknown. TCRdb ran MiXCR on the reads and lists one entry per CDR3 protein. The sample holds around 200,000 distinct CDR3 sequences, about a sixth seen once. Unmatched junction bases numbered 14, after V lost 3 bases and J lost 1 base. Germline values: CDR1 ENHRY, CDR2 SYGVKD. The CDR3 contains 18 residues. Sequenced: CD8+ T cells from PBMCs. This clonotype was sampled from a human donor in good health (CMV status not recorded). Some clones in this sample may be carry-over from other donors' samples. This chain links TRBV10-3 with TRBJ2-5, with 7 nucleotides matching TRBD2. The CDR3 is CAISDPPHGTKTQETQYF. The DNA of the CDR3 is TGTGCCATCAGTGACCCACCCCACGGGACTAAAACCCAAGAGACCCAGTACTTC.